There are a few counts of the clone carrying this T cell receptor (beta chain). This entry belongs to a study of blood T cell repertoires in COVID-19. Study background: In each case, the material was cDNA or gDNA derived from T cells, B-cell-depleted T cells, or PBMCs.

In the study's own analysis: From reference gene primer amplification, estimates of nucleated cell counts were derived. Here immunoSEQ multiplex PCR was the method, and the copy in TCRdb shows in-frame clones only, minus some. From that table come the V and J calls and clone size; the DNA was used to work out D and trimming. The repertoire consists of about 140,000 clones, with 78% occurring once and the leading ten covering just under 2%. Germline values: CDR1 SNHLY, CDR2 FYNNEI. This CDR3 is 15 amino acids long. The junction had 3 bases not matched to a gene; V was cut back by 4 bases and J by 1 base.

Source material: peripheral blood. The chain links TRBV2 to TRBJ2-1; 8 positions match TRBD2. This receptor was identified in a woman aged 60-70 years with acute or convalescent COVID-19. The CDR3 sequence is CASSAKRGSYNEQFF. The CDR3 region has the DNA TGTGCCAGCAGTGCGAAGCGGGGGTCCTACAATGAGCAGTTCTTC.